This TCR beta chain was retrieved from a study of blood T cell repertoires in COVID-19. This study enrolled people aged about 18 to 100 from around 26 US geographic areas. Assignments of participants to cohorts depended upon their own reported clinical history. Resolution of symptoms, clearance, or two negative PCRs was present in recovered Cohort 3 donors. In the study's own analysis: Amplified reference gene primers provided the basis for estimating nucleated cell counts. Method: immunoSEQ multiplex PCR; TCRdb's copy keeps in-frame clones and lacks some. V and J calls and clone size come straight from that table; D and trimming were deduced from the DNA. The table includes 250,000 to 300,000 clones, about nine tenths detected once. The length of the CDR3 is 13 residues. The germline V gene encodes CDR1 ENHRY and CDR2 SYGVKD. The V end was cut by 4 bases, the J end by 11 bases, with 17 bases between.

Source material: PBMCs or T cells enriched from blood (not recorded which). The receptor's source is a woman aged 40 to 50 who had recovered from COVID-19. V is TRBV10-3 and J is TRBJ1-1; no clear D. CDR3 coding DNA: TGTGCCATCAGTGGGAGGGTTTGGATGAAGGCTTTCTTT. Translation: CAISGRVWMKAFF.